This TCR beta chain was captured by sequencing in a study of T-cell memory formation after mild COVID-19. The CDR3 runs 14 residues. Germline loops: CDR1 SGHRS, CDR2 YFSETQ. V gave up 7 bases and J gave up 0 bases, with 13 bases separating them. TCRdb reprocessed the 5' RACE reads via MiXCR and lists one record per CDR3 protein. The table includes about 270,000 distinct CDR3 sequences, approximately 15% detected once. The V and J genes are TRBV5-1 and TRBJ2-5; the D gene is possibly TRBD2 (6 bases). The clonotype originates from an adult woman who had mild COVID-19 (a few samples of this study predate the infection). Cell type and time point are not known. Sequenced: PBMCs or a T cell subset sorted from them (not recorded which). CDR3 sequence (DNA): TGCGCCAGCGGGAATAGCGGAAACCAAGAGACCCAGTACTTC. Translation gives CASGNSGNQETQYF.